This T cell receptor (beta chain) was documented in a study of T cell responses to AZD1222 COVID-19 vaccine. Study-wide context: Pooling covered second doses at about 4 or about 12 weeks. Study conclusions and caveats: Repertoires in all cases were sampled only once the peak T cell response had passed.

As concerns this clone: No antigen is known for it.

Generated by immunoSEQ multiplex PCR, the TCRdb table keeps only in-frame clones and is missing some. The sample yields around 94,000 clones, around 87% seen once. V was cut by 1 base and J by 6 bases, with 13 bases left in between. This CDR3 is 15 amino acids long. V is TRBV5-7 and J is TRBJ2-2, with a tentative D call TRBD2 (5 bases). TRBV5-7 belongs to the ORF category, with a function that is uncertain. The specimen was peripheral blood, collected on day 0 of AZD1222 vaccination. This sequence was found in an adult in good health. The CDR3: CASSLWGEGAGELFF. CDR3 sequence (DNA): TGTGCCAGCAGCTTGTGGGGAGAAGGAGCCGGGGAGCTGTTTTTT.